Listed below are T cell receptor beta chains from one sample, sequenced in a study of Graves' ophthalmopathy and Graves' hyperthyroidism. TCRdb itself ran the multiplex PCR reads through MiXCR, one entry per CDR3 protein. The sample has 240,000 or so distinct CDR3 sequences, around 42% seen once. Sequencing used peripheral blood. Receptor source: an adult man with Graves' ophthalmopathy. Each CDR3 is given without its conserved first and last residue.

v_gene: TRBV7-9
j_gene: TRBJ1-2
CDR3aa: ASSLVENYGYT

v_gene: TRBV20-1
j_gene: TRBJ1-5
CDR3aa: SARHGTQPNQPQH

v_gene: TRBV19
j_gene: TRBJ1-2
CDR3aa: ASSMGGANYGYT

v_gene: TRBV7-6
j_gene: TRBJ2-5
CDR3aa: ASSLNSGRGETQY

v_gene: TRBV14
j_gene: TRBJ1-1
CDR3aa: ASSPRTVGEAF

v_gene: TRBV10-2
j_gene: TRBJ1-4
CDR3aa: ASSESDSEKLF

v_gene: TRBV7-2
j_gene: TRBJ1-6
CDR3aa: ASSLAPRSPNSPLH

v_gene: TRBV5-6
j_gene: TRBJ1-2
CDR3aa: ASSLRQGVAYGYT

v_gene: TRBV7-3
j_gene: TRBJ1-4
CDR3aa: ASSLNPTGFGEKLF

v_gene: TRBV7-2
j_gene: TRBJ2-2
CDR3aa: ASRPTGLNTGELF

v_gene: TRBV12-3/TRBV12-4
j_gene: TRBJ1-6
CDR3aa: ATRQRASSPLH

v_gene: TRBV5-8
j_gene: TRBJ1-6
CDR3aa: ASTETGDSPLH

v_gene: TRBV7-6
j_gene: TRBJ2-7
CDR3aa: ASSHGTGVPYEQY

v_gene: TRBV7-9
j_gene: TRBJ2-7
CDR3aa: ASSRGVAGRYEQY

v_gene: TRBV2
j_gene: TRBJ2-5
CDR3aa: ASSPPGQRQETQY